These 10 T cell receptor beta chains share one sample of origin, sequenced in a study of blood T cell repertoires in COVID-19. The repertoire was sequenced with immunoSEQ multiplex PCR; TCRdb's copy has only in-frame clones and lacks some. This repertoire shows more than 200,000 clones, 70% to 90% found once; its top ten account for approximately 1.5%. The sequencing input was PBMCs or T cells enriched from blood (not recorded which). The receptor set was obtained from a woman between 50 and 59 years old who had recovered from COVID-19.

The CDR3 sequence: CASSLGSGTYNEQFF. The CDR3 DNA sequence: TGTGCCAGCAGCTTAGGCTCCGGGACCTACAATGAGCAGTTCTTC. The rearrangement joins TRBV11-2 to TRBJ2-1, with TRBD2 as a possible D gene (5 bases). The germline CDR1 and CDR2 sequences are SGHAT and FQNNGV. V was shortened by 1 base and J by 2 bases, with 9 bases between the two germline ends. The CDR3 sequence is 15 residues long.

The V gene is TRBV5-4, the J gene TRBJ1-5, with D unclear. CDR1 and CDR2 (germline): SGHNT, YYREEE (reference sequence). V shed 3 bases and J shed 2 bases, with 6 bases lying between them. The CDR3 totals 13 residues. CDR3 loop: CASSSSGNQPQHF. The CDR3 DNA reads TGTGCCAGCAGCTCCTCGGGCAATCAGCCCCAGCATTTT.

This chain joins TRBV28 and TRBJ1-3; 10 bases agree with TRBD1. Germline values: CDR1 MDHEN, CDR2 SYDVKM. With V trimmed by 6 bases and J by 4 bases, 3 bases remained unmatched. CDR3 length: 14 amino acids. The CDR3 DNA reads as TGTGCCAGCAGGGGACAGGGGTGGGGAAACACCATATATTTT. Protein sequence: CASRGQGWGNTIYF.

The CDR3 is CASSLVGAEGEQFF. The CDR3 DNA reads TGTGCCAGCAGCTTAGTCGGGGCGGAGGGTGAGCAGTTCTTC. The chain links TRBV7-3 to TRBJ2-1, with a possible D match to TRBD2 (6 bases). The germline V gene has CDR1 SGHTA and CDR2 FQGTGA. The V end was cut by 2 bases, the J end by 9 bases, with 14 bases between. CDR3 length equals 14 residues.

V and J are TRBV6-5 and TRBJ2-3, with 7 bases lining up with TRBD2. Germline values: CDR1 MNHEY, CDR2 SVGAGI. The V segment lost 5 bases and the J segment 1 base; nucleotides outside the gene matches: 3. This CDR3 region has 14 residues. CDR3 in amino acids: CASSLSGRTDTQYF. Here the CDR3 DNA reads TGTGCCAGCAGTCTTAGCGGGCGCACAGATACGCAGTATTTT.

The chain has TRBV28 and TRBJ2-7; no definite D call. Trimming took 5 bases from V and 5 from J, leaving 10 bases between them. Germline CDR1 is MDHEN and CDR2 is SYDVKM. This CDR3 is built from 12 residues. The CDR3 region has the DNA TGTGCCAGCAGTCTTACCCGCGACGAGCAGTACTTC. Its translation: CASSLTRDEQYF. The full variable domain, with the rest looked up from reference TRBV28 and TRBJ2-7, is DVKVTQSSRYLVKRTGEKVFLECVQDMDHENMFWYRQDPGLGLRLIYFSYDVKMKEKGDIPEGYSVSREKKERFSLILESASTNQTSMYLCASSLTRDEQYFGPGTRLTVT.

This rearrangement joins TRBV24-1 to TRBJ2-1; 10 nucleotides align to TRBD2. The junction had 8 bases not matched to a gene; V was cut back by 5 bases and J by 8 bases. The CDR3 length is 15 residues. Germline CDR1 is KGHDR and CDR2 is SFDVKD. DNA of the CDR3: TGTGCCACCAGTGTTGGTAGCGGGAGGAGCGATGAGCAGTTCTTC. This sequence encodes CATSVGSGRSDEQFF.

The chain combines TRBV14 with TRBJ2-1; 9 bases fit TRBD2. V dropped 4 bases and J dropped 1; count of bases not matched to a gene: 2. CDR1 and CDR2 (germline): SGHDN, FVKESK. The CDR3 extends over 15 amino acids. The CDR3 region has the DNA TGTGCCAGCAGCCCAACTAGCGGGTCCTACAATGAGCAGTTCTTC. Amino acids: CASSPTSGSYNEQFF.

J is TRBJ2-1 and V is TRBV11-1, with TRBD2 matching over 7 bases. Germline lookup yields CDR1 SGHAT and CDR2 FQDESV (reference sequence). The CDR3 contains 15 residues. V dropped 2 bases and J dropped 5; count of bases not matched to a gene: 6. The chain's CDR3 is CASSLFRGRDNEQFF. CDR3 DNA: TGTGCCAGCAGCTTATTTCGCGGGAGAGACAATGAGCAGTTCTTC.

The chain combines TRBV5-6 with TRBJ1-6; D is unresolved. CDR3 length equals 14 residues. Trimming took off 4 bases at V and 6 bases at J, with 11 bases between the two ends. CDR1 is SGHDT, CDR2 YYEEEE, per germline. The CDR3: CASSIEGFNSPLHF. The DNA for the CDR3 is TGTGCCAGCAGCATAGAGGGATTTAATTCACCCCTCCACTTT.